This T cell receptor (beta chain) derives from a study of shared clonotypes between healthy human individuals. Study details: Each donor had three CD4 naive, three CD4 memory, two CD8 naive and one CD8 memory plate.

This CDR3 has 14 amino acids. Germline CDR1 is LGHNA and CDR2 is YSLEER. Germline trimming cut 5 bases from V and 6 bases from J; bases unmatched to any gene: 9. Naive CD8 cells comprised CD45RO-negative, CCR7-positively selected cells, excluding terminally differentiated effector memory CD45RA+ cells. HIV-negative, healthy adults without recent acute infections or vaccinations were the donors. Study-level points and caveats: The expectation was that sequencing depth would affect clonotype sharing among donors. Donors were few, which limited the genetic and exposure-history diversity represented.

Comment on this clone: Its antigen is undetermined.

The repertoire was sequenced with immunoSEQ multiplex PCR; TCRdb's copy has only in-frame clones and lacks some. This sample has around 2,100,000 clones; about 95% occur once, and the top ten carry roughly 1%. The sample comprised naive CD8+ T cells sorted from blood. The source of this sequence is a man aged 18-30 years in good health. The rearrangement links TRBV4-3 to TRBJ2-7, with 8 bases that match TRBD1. Here the CDR3 reads CASSSRTGLLEQYF. The CDR3 nucleotides are TGCGCCAGCAGCTCCCGGACAGGGCTCCTCGAGCAGTACTTC.